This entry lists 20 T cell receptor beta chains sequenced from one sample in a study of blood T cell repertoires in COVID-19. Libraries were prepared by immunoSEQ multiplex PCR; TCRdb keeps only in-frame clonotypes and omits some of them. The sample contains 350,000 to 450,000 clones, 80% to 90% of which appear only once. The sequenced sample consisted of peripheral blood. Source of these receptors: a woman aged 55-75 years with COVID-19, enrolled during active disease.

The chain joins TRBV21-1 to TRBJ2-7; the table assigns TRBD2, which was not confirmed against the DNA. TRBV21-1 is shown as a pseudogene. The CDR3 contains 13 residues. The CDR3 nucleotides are TGTGCCAGCAGCAAAACGGGGACCTACGAGCAGTACTTC. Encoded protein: CASSKTGTYEQYF.

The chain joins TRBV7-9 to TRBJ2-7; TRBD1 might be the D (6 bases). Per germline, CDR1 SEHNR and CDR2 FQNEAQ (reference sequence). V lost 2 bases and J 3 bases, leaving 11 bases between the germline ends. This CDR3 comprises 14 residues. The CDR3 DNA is TGTGCCAGCAGCTTATCGGACAGTCTCTACGAGCAGTACTTC. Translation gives CASSLSDSLYEQYF.

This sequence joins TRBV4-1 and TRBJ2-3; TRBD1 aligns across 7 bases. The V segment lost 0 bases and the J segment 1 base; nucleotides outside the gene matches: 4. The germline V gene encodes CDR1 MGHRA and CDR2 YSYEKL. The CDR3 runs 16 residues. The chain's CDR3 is CASSQEEGAGTDTQYF. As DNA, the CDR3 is TGCGCCAGCAGCCAAGAAGAGGGGGCCGGCACAGATACGCAGTATTTT.

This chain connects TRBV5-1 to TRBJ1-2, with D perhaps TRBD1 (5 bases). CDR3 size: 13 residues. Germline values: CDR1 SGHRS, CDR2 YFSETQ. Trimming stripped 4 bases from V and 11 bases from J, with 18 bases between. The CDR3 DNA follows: TGCGCCAGCAGCGTGGAGGGGCACGCGGCGTACACCTTC. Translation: CASSVEGHAAYTF.

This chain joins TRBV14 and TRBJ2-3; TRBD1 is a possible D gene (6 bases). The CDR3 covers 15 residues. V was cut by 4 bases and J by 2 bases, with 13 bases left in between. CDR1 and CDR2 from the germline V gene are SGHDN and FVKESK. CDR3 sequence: CASSPFNRVTDTQYF. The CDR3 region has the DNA TGTGCCAGCAGCCCTTTTAACAGGGTCACAGATACGCAGTATTTT.

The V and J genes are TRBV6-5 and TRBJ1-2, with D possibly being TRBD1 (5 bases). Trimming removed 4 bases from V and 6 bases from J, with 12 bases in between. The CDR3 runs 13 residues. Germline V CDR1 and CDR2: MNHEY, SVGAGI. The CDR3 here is CASSFISRDGYTF. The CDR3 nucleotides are TGTGCCAGCAGTTTTATTTCCAGGGATGGCTACACCTTC.

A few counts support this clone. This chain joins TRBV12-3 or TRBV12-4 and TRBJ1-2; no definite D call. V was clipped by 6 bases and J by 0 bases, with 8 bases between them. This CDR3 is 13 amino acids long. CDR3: CASSASTNYGYTF. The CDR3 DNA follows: TGTGCCAGCAGCGCATCTACTAACTATGGCTACACCTTC.

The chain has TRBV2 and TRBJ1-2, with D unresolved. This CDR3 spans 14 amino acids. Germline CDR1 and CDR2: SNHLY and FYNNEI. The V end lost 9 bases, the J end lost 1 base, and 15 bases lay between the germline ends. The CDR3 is CARRVGLNNYGYTF. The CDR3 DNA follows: TGTGCCAGGAGGGTCGGTCTGAATAACTATGGCTACACCTTC.

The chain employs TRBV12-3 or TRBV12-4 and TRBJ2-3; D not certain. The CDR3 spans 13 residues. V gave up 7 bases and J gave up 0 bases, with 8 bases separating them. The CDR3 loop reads CASTRVSTDTQYF. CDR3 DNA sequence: TGTGCCAGCACCCGGGTGAGCACAGATACGCAGTATTTT.

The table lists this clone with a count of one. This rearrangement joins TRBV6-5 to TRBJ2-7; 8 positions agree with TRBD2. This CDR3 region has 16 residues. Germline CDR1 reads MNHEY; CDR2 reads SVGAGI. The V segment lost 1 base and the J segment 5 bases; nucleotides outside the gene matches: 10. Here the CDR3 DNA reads TGTGCCAGCAGTTACTTGGTCGGGGGGGCTAGGCACGAGCAGTACTTC. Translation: CASSYLVGGARHEQYF.

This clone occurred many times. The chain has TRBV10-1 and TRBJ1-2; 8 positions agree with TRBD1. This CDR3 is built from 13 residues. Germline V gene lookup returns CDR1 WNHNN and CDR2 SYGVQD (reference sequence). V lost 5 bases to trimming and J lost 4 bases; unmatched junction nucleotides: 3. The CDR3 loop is CASSKDRGYGYTF. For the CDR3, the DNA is TGCGCCAGCAGTAAAGACAGGGGCTATGGCTACACCTTC.

CDR3 DNA sequence: TGTGCCAGCAGCTTTGACACCAGCTCTGGAAACACCATATATTTT. This translates into CASSFDTSSGNTIYF. The genes are TRBV7-2 and TRBJ1-3; no clear D. The CDR3 loop spans 15 amino acids. Trimming shortened V by 3 bases and J by 0 bases, and 9 bases separated the two germline ends. In germline, CDR1 is SGHTA, CDR2 FQGNSA. Based on the CDR3 plus reference TRBV7-2 and TRBJ1-3, the full variable domain is GAGVSQSPSNKVTEKGKDVELRCDPISGHTALYWYRQSLGQGLEFLIYFQGNSAPDKSGLPSDRFSAERTGGSVSTLTIQRTQQEDSAVYLCASSFDTSSGNTIYFGEGSWLTVV.

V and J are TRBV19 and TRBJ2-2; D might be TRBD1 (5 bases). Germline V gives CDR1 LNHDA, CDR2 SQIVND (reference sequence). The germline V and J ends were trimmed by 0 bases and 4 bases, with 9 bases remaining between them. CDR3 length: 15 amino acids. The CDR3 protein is CASSIDRVGTGELFF. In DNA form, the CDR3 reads TGTGCCAGTAGTATAGACAGGGTTGGCACCGGGGAGCTGTTTTTT.

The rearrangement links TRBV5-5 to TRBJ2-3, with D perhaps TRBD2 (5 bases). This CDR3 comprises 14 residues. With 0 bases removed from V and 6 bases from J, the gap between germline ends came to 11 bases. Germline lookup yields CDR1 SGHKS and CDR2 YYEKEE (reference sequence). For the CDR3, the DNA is TGTGCCAGCAGCTTGGGGCACACGGGGGATACGCAGTATTTT. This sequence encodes CASSLGHTGDTQYF.

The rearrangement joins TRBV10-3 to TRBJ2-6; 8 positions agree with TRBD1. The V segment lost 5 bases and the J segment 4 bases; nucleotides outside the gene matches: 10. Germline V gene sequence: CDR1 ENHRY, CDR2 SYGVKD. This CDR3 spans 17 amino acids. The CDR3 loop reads CAISPRGLGSGANVLTF. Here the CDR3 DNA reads TGTGCCATCAGTCCCAGGGGGCTAGGTTCGGGGGCCAACGTCCTGACTTTC.

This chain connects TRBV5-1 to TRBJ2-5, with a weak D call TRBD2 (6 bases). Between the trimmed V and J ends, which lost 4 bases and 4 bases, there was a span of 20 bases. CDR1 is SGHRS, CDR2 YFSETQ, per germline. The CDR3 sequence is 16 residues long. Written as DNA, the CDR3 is TGCGCCAGCAGCGTGGGCCGGGGGAATTCAGGAGAGACCCAGTACTTC. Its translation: CASSVGRGNSGETQYF.

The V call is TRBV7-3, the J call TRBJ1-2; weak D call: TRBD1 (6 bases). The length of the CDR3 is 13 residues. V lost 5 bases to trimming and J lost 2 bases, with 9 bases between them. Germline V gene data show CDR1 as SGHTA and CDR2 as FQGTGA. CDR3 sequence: CASSRTENYGYTF. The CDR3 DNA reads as TGTGCCAGCAGCCGGACAGAAAACTATGGCTACACCTTC.

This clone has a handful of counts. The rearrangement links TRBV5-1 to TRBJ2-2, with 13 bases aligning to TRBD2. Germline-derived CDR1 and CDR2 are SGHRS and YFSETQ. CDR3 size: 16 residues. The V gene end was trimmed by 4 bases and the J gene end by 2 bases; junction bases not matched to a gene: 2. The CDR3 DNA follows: TGCGCCAGCAGCCGGACTAGCGGGGGTAACACCGGGGAGCTGTTTTTT. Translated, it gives CASSRTSGGNTGELFF.

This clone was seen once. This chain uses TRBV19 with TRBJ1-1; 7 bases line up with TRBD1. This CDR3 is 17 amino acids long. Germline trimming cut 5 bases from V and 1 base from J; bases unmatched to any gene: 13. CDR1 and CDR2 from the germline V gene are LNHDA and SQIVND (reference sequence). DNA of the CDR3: TGTGCCAGTAGTCCGCGACCTTACAGGGGAGGGAACACTGAAGCTTTCTTT. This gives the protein CASSPRPYRGGNTEAFF.

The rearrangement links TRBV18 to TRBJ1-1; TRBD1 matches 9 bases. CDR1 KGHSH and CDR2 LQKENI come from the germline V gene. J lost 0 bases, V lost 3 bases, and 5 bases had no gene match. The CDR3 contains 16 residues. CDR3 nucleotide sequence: TGTGCCAGCTCACCCCGGACAGGGGCCCTGAACACTGAAGCTTTCTTT. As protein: CASSPRTGALNTEAFF. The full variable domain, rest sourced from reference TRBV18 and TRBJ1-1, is NAGVMQNPRHLVRRRGQEARLRCSPMKGHSHVYWYRQLPEEGLKFMVYLQKENIIDESGMPKERFSAEFPKEGPSILRIQQVVRGDSAAYFCASSPRTGALNTEAFFGQGTRLTVV.